This entry describes one T cell receptor (beta chain). Its antigen is not known. Only in-frame clones appear in the TCRdb table, and some are missing; sequencing was by immunoSEQ multiplex PCR. The table lists about 2.4 million clones, roughly 93% of them singletons, with approximately 0.36% in the top ten. V lost 1 base, J lost 0 bases, and 12 bases lay in between. The CDR3 totals 16 residues. In germline, CDR1 is LNHNV, CDR2 YYDKDF (reference sequence). This sample stems from a study of shared clonotypes between healthy human individuals. Study-wide findings and caveats: In having few donors, the study represented limited genetic and exposure-history diversity.

This chain links TRBV15 with TRBJ1-1; D is possibly TRBD1 (6 bases). The sequence came from a man in his late teens or twenties in good health. Some clones in this sample may be carry-over from other donors' samples. Sequenced material: naive CD4+ T cells from PBMCs. Subset here: CD45RA+ positively selected. CDR3 protein: CATSRGWRGVNTEAFF. CDR3 coding DNA: TGTGCCACCAGCAGAGGGTGGAGGGGGGTGAACACTGAAGCTTTCTTT.